This TCR beta chain stems from a study of blood T cell repertoires in COVID-19. Turning to the study itself: Whether acute or convalescent, the COVID-19 samples came from the United States, Italy and Spain. PBMCs, B-cell-depleted T cells, or T cells provided the cDNA or gDNA that made up the material.

Original handling: The authors estimated nucleated cell counts from reference gene primer amplification. Sequencing used immunoSEQ multiplex PCR; TCRdb keeps in-frame clones, though not all of them. V, J and clone size are taken as reported in that table, and D and trimming were inferred from the DNA itself. The sample shows about 280,000 clones, 85% to 90% of them seen only once. The CDR3 covers 13 residues. V trimming: 5 bases; J trimming: 6 bases; junction bases outside the gene matches: 6. The sequenced material came from peripheral blood. This sequence joins TRBV12-3 or TRBV12-4 and TRBJ2-5; 7 positions match TRBD1. This receptor was obtained from a human donor in a cohort sampled during active COVID-19. The CDR3 loop is CASSPQGVQTQYF. The CDR3 bases are TGTGCCAGCAGTCCTCAGGGGGTGCAGACCCAGTACTTC.